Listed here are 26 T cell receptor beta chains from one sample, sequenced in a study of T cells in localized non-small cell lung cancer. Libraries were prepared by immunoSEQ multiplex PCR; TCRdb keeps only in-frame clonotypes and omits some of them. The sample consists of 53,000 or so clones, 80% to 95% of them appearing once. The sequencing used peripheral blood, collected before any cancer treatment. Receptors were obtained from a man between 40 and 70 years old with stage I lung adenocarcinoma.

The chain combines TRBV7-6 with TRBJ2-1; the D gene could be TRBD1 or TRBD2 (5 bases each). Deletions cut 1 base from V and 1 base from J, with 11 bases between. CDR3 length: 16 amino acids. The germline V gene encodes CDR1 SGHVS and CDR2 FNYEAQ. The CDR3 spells CASSLERGRSYNEQFF. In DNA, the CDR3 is TGTGCCAGCAGCTTAGAGAGGGGACGTTCCTACAATGAGCAGTTCTTC. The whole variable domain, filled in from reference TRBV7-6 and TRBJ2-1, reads GAGVSQSPRYKVTKRGQDVALRCDPISGHVSLYWYRQALGQGPEFLTYFNYEAQQDKSGLPNDRFSAERPEGSISTLTIQRTEQRDSAMYRCASSLERGRSYNEQFFGPGTRLTVL.

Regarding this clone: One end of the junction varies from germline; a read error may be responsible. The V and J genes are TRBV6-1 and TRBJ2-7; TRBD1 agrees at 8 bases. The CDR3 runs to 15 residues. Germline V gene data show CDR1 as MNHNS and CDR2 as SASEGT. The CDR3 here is CASREGTGHTYEQYF. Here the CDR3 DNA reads TGTGCCAGCAGAGAAGGGACAGGCCACACCTACGAGCAGTACTTC.

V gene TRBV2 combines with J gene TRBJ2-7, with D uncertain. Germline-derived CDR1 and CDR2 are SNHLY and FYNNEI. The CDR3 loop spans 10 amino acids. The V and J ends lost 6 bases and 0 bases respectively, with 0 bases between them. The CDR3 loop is CASSSYEQYF. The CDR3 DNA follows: TGTGCCAGCAGCTCCTACGAGCAGTACTTC.

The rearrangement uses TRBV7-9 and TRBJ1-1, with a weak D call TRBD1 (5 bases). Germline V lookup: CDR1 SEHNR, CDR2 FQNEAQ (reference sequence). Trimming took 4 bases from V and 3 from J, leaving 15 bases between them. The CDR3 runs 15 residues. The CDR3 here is CASSSAGRGYTEAFF. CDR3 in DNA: TGTGCCAGCAGCTCGGCCGGACGGGGGTACACTGAAGCTTTCTTT.

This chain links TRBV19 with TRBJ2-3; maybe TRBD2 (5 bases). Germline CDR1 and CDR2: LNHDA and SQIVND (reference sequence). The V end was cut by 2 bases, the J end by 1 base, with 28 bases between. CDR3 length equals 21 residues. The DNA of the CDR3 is TGTGCCAGTAGTATAAAAGCACTCCTAGCACGGTTGAGAACAGGCACAGATACGCAGTATTTT. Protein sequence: CASSIKALLARLRTGTDTQYF.

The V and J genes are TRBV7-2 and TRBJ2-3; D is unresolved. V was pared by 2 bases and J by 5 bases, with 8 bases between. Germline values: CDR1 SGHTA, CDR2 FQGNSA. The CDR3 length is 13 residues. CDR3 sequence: CASSLTVEDTQYF. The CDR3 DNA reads TGTGCCAGCAGCTTAACCGTCGAAGATACGCAGTATTTT.

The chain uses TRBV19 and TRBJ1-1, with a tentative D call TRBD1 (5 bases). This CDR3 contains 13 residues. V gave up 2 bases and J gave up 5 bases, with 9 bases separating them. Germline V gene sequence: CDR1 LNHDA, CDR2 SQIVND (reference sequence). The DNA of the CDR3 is TGTGCCAGTAGTATATCCCCAGGGACTGAAGCTTTCTTT. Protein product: CASSISPGTEAFF.

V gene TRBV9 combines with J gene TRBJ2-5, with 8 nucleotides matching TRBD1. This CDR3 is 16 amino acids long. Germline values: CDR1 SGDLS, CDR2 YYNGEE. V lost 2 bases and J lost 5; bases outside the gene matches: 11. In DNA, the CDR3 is TGTGCCAGCAGCGTCCAACCAACAGGGGGGCGTGAGACCCAGTACTTC. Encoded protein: CASSVQPTGGRETQYF.

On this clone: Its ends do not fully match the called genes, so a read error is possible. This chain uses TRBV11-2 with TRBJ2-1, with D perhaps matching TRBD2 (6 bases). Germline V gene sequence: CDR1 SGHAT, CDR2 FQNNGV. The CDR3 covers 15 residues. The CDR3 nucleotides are TGTGCCAGCAGCGCGGGACCGGAGTTCTACAACGAGCAGTTCTTC. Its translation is CASSAGPEFYNEQFF. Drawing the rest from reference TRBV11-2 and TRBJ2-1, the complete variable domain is EAGVAQSPRYKIIEKRQSVAFWCNPISGHATLYWYQQILGQGPKLLIQFQNNGVVDDSQLPKDRFSAERLKGVDSTLKIQPAKLEDSAVYLCASSAGPEFYNEQFFGPGTRLTVL.

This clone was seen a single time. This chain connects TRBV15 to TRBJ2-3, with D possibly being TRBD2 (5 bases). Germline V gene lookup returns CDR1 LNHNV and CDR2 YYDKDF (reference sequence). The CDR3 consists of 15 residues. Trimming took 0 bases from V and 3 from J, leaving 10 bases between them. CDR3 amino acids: CATSRDEDLTDTQYF. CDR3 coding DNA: TGTGCCACCAGCAGAGATGAGGACTTGACAGATACGCAGTATTTT.

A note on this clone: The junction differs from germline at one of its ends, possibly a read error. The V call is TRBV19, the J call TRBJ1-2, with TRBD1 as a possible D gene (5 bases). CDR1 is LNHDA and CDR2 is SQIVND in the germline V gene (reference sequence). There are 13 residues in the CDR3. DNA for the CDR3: TGTGCCAGTGGTATAGGGGTTGGCTATGGCTACACCTTC. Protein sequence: CASGIGVGYGYTF.

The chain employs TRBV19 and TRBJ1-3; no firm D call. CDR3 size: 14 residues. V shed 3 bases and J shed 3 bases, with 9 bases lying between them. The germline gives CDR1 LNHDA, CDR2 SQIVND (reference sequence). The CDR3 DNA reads TGTGCCAGTAGTATTGGCGTCTATGGAAACACCATATATTTT. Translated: CASSIGVYGNTIYF.

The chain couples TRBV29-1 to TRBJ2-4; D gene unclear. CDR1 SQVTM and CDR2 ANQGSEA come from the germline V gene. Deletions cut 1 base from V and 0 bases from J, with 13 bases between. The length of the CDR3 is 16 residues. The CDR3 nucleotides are TGCAGCGTTGAAGTGGTCAGACCGCTAGCCAAAAACATTCAGTACTTC. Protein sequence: CSVEVVRPLAKNIQYF.

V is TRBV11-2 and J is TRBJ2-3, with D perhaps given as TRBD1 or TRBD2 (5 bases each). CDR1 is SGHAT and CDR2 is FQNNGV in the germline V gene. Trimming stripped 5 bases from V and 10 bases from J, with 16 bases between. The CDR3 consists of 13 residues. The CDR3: CASSPAVEGSQYF. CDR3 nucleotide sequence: TGTGCCAGCAGCCCCGCGGTCGAGGGGTCGCAGTATTTT. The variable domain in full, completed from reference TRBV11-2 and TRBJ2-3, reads EAGVAQSPRYKIIEKRQSVAFWCNPISGHATLYWYQQILGQGPKLLIQFQNNGVVDDSQLPKDRFSAERLKGVDSTLKIQPAKLEDSAVYLCASSPAVEGSQYFGPGTRLTVL.

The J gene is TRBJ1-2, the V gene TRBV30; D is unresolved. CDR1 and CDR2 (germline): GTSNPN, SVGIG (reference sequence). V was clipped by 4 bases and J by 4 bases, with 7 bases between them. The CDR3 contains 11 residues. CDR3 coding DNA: TGTGCCTGGACTAACAGCTATGGCTACACCTTC. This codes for CAWTNSYGYTF. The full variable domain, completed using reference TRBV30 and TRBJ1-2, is SQTIHQWPATLVQPVGSPLSLECTVEGTSNPNLYWYRQAAGRGLQLLFYSVGIGQISSEVPQNLSASRPQDRQFILSSKKLLLSDSGFYLCAWTNSYGYTFGSGTRLTVV.

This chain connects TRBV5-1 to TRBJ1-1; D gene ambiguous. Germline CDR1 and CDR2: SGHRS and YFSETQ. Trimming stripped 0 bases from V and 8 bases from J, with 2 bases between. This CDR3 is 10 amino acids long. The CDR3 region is CASSLEEAFF. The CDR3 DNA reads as TGCGCCAGCAGCTTGGAGGAAGCTTTCTTT.

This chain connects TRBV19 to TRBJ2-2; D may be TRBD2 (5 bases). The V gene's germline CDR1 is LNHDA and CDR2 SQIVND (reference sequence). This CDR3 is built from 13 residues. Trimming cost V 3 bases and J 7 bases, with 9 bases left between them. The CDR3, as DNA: TGTGCCAGTAGTATGTCTGCGGGCGGGGAGCTGTTTTTT. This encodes CASSMSAGGELFF.

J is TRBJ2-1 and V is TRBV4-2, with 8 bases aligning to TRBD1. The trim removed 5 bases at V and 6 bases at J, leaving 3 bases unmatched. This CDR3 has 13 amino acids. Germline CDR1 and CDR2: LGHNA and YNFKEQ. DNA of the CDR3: TGTGCCAGCAGCACAGACAGGGGCAATGAGCAGTTCTTC. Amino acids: CASSTDRGNEQFF.

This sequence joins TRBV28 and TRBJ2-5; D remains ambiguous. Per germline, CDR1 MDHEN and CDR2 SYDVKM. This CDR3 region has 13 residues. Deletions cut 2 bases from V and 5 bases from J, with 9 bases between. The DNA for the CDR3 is TGTGCCAGCAGTTTACCGAGTTTGGAGACCCAGTACTTC. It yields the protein CASSLPSLETQYF.

The CDR3 nucleotides are TGCGCCAGCAGCTTGGAAGGGGACTACGAGCAGTACTTC. It translates to CASSLEGDYEQYF. The chain combines TRBV5-1 with TRBJ2-7; perhaps TRBD1 as D (5 bases). Per the germline V gene, CDR1 is SGHRS and CDR2 is YFSETQ. Trimming removed 0 bases from V and 3 bases from J, with 7 bases in between. This CDR3 contains 13 residues.

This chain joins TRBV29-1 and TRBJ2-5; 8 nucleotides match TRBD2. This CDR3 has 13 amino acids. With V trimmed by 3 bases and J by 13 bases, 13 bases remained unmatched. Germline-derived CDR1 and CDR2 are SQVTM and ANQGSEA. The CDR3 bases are TGCAGCGTTGACGACAAAGGACTAGCTCAACGGTACTTC. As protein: CSVDDKGLAQRYF.

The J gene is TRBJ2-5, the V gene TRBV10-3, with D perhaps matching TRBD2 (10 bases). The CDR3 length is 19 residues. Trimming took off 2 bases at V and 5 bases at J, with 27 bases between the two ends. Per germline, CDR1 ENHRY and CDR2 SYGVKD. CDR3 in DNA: TGTGCCATCAGTGAGGGTGGGACAGGGAGTAGCGGGAGGAGGGAGACCCAGTACTTC. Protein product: CAISEGGTGSSGRRETQYF.

The CDR3 protein is CASTNPGFQETQYF. For the CDR3, the DNA is TGTGCCAGCACCAACCCCGGGTTCCAAGAGACCCAGTACTTC. The chain carries TRBV6-5 and TRBJ2-5, with unresolved D. Germline V gene sequence: CDR1 MNHEY, CDR2 SVGAGI. The CDR3 totals 14 residues. V dropped 7 bases and J dropped 1 base, with 13 bases sitting between them.

The CDR3 spells CASSLVRMTEAFF. CDR3 in DNA: TGCGCCAGCAGCTTGGTACGGATGACTGAAGCTTTCTTT. V is TRBV5-1 and J is TRBJ1-1; no clear D. CDR1 is SGHRS, CDR2 YFSETQ, per germline. The CDR3 is 13 residues long. V was shortened by 0 bases and J by 5 bases, with 8 bases between the two germline ends.

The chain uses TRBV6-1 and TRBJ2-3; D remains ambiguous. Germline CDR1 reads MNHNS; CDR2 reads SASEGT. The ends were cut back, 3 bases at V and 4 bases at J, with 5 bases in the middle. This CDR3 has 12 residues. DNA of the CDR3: TGTGCCAGCAGTGAGATGTCAGATACGCAGTATTTT. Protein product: CASSEMSDTQYF.

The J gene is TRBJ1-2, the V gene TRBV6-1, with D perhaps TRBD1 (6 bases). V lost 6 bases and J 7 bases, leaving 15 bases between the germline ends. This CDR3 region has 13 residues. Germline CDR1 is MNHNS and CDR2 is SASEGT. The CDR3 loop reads CASRVGHGGGYTF. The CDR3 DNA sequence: TGTGCCAGCAGGGTGGGACATGGAGGTGGCTACACCTTC.